Listed below are T cell receptor beta chains from one sample, sequenced in a study of T cells after yellow fever vaccination. TCRdb ran MiXCR on the 5' RACE reads and lists one entry per CDR3 protein. The sample carries more than 450,000 distinct CDR3 sequences, around a fifth recorded once. The sample was PBMCs, taken approximately 22 days after the first yellow fever vaccination. The receptors come from a young man who received the YFV17D yellow fever vaccine. Each CDR3 is given with its conserved first and last residue. D genes are given only for firm matches. Clone size is shown for a subset of rows, as once, few, many or a class of expanded clone.

abundance: few; v_gene: TRBV5-4; d_gene: TRBD2; j_gene: TRBJ2-3; CDR3aa: CASSVLSGALPGTQYF; CDR3nt: TGTGCCAGCAGCGTTCTTAGCGGGGCTTTGCCAGGGACGCAGTATTTT
abundance: -; v_gene: TRBV3-1; d_gene: -; j_gene: TRBJ2-7; CDR3aa: CASSPRQDEQYF; CDR3nt: TGTGCCAGCAGCCCCCGACAGGACGAGCAGTACTTC
abundance: many; v_gene: TRBV3-1; d_gene: -; j_gene: TRBJ1-5; CDR3aa: CASSHGWSGGHQPQHF; CDR3nt: TGTGCCAGCAGCCACGGATGGTCGGGGGGACATCAGCCCCAGCATTTT
abundance: few; v_gene: TRBV6-6; d_gene: -; j_gene: TRBJ2-5; CDR3aa: CATQVVETQYF; CDR3nt: TGTGCCACCCAGGTGGTTGAGACCCAGTACTTC
abundance: -; v_gene: TRBV9; d_gene: -; j_gene: TRBJ2-5; CDR3aa: CASSVGLVPETQYF; CDR3nt: TGTGCCAGCAGCGTAGGACTAGTTCCAGAGACCCAGTACTTC
abundance: -; v_gene: TRBV7-2; d_gene: TRBD2; j_gene: TRBJ2-3; CDR3aa: CASSVRIAGGTDTQYF; CDR3nt: TGTGCCAGCAGCGTTAGGATAGCGGGGGGAACAGATACGCAGTATTTT
abundance: -; v_gene: TRBV24-1; d_gene: -; j_gene: TRBJ2-3; CDR3aa: CATSDILPGQYF; CDR3nt: TGTGCCACCAGTGACATACTACCCGGGCAGTATTTT
abundance: once; v_gene: TRBV30; d_gene: TRBD1; j_gene: TRBJ2-7; CDR3aa: CASKTGGYEQYF; CDR3nt: TGTGCCTCGAAGACAGGGGGCTACGAGCAGTACTTC
abundance: -; v_gene: TRBV6-5; d_gene: -; j_gene: TRBJ2-3; CDR3aa: CASSYRPGLDTQYF; CDR3nt: TGTGCCAGCAGTTATCGGCCTGGGCTGGATACGCAGTATTTT
abundance: once; v_gene: TRBV20-1; d_gene: TRBD2; j_gene: TRBJ2-1; CDR3aa: CSVLERGSYNEQFF; CDR3nt: TGCAGTGTTTTAGAGCGGGGCTCCTACAATGAGCAGTTCTTC
abundance: few; v_gene: TRBV10-1; d_gene: TRBD2; j_gene: TRBJ2-2; CDR3aa: CASSDTSGNTGELFF; CDR3nt: TGCGCCAGCAGTGACACTAGCGGCAACACCGGGGAGCTGTTTTTT
abundance: -; v_gene: TRBV27; d_gene: TRBD1; j_gene: TRBJ1-5; CDR3aa: CASRKDRGLGQPQHF; CDR3nt: TGTGCCAGCAGGAAGGACAGGGGGCTTGGGCAGCCCCAGCATTTT
abundance: -; v_gene: TRBV5-6; d_gene: -; j_gene: TRBJ2-1; CDR3aa: CASSFGNTYNEQFF; CDR3nt: TGTGCCAGCAGCTTCGGTAACACCTACAATGAGCAGTTCTTC
abundance: many; v_gene: TRBV20-1; d_gene: -; j_gene: TRBJ2-7; CDR3aa: CSAVPHRLEQYF; CDR3nt: TGCAGTGCCGTACCCCACAGGCTCGAGCAGTACTTC
abundance: few; v_gene: TRBV29-1; d_gene: -; j_gene: TRBJ2-5; CDR3aa: CSVGVGQETQYF; CDR3nt: TGCAGCGTTGGGGTGGGTCAGGAGACCCAGTACTTC
abundance: few; v_gene: TRBV29-1; d_gene: -; j_gene: TRBJ2-1; CDR3aa: CSVDGGRSYNEQFF; CDR3nt: TGCAGCGTTGACGGCGGCCGCTCCTACAATGAGCAGTTCTTC
abundance: -; v_gene: TRBV18; d_gene: -; j_gene: TRBJ1-5; CDR3aa: CASSPSGTRDQPQHF; CDR3nt: TGTGCCAGCTCCCCTTCCGGGACTAGAGATCAGCCCCAGCATTTT
abundance: -; v_gene: TRBV5-1; d_gene: -; j_gene: TRBJ2-1; CDR3aa: CASSLEGQGSDEQFF; CDR3nt: TGCGCCAGCAGCTTGGAGGGGCAGGGATCGGATGAGCAGTTCTTC
abundance: -; v_gene: TRBV5-1; d_gene: TRBD2; j_gene: TRBJ2-3; CDR3aa: CASSWEGRTDTQYF; CDR3nt: TGCGCCAGCAGCTGGGAGGGGCGCACAGATACGCAGTATTTT
abundance: few; v_gene: TRBV6-5; d_gene: -; j_gene: TRBJ2-3; CDR3aa: CASSYVAPTDTQYF; CDR3nt: TGTGCCAGCAGTTACGTTGCGCCCACAGATACGCAGTATTTT
abundance: -; v_gene: TRBV11-1; d_gene: -; j_gene: TRBJ2-2; CDR3aa: CASSLAIGGSGELFF; CDR3nt: TGTGCCAGCAGCTTGGCTATAGGGGGTAGCGGGGAGCTGTTTTTT
abundance: few; v_gene: TRBV4-1; d_gene: -; j_gene: TRBJ2-5; CDR3aa: CASSLTVKQETQYF; CDR3nt: TGCGCCAGCAGCCTGACGGTGAAGCAAGAGACCCAGTACTTC
abundance: few; v_gene: TRBV6-1; d_gene: -; j_gene: TRBJ1-1; CDR3aa: CASSPLGGAHTEAFF; CDR3nt: TGTGCCAGCAGTCCTTTGGGGGGGGCACACACTGAAGCTTTCTTT
abundance: -; v_gene: TRBV20-1; d_gene: TRBD2; j_gene: TRBJ2-3; CDR3aa: CSASFSTSGTPDTQYF; CDR3nt: TGCAGTGCTAGTTTTTCGACTAGCGGGACCCCCGATACGCAGTATTTT
abundance: -; v_gene: TRBV5-6; d_gene: -; j_gene: TRBJ2-6; CDR3aa: CASSPVNSGANVLTF; CDR3nt: TGTGCCAGCAGCCCCGTGAACTCTGGGGCCAACGTCCTGACTTTC
abundance: few; v_gene: TRBV20-1; d_gene: TRBD1; j_gene: TRBJ1-1; CDR3aa: CSASDHDRGNTEAFF; CDR3nt: TGCAGTGCTAGCGACCACGACAGGGGTAACACTGAAGCTTTCTTT
abundance: few; v_gene: TRBV2; d_gene: TRBD2; j_gene: TRBJ2-1; CDR3aa: CASMIGLAGAQQFF; CDR3nt: TGTGCCAGCATGATAGGACTAGCGGGGGCTCAGCAGTTCTTC
abundance: few; v_gene: TRBV2; d_gene: -; j_gene: TRBJ2-5; CDR3aa: CASSEERQETQYF; CDR3nt: TGTGCCAGCAGTGAAGAAAGACAAGAGACCCAGTACTTC
abundance: -; v_gene: TRBV10-3; d_gene: -; j_gene: TRBJ2-2; CDR3aa: CAIRPVSGNTGELFF; CDR3nt: TGTGCCATCCGCCCGGTTAGCGGGAACACCGGGGAGCTGTTTTTT
abundance: few; v_gene: TRBV20-1; d_gene: -; j_gene: TRBJ1-1; CDR3aa: CSASPSNTEAFF; CDR3nt: TGCAGTGCTAGCCCGTCGAACACTGAAGCTTTCTTT
abundance: -; v_gene: TRBV10-3; d_gene: -; j_gene: TRBJ1-2; CDR3aa: CAISDRDGGYTF; CDR3nt: TGTGCCATCAGTGACAGGGATGGTGGCTACACCTTC
abundance: few; v_gene: TRBV28; d_gene: TRBD1; j_gene: TRBJ1-5; CDR3aa: CASSSYRGLDQPQHF; CDR3nt: TGTGCCAGCAGTTCTTACAGGGGTCTTGATCAGCCCCAGCATTTT
abundance: -; v_gene: TRBV20-1; d_gene: TRBD1; j_gene: TRBJ1-1; CDR3aa: CSAGQGAMNTEAFF; CDR3nt: TGCAGTGCTGGACAGGGGGCCATGAACACTGAAGCTTTCTTT